This TCR beta chain was recovered during a study of OX40 agonist ivuxolimab in advanced cancers. Autoimmune disease history or systemic immunosuppression meant exclusion. Produced via immunoSEQ multiplex PCR; TCRdb's table is partial and in-frame only. The table records about 66,000 clones, approximately 88% of them present only once. About this clone itself: Its antigen is still unknown.

Trimming took 4 bases from V and 3 from J, leaving 10 bases between them. Germline V CDR1 and CDR2: MNHNY, SVGAGI (reference sequence). This CDR3 is built from 14 residues. Study-wide results and caveats: In CD8+ T cells, expanded clones were on average more numerous than in CD4+.

This sequence joins TRBV6-6 and TRBJ1-3; D may be TRBD1 (6 bases). This sequence originates from an adult with an advanced solid tumor such as melanoma, head and neck, liver or kidney cancer. The specimen comprised CD4+ or CD8+ T cells sorted from blood, sampled in a trial of the OX40 agonist ivuxolimab. The CDR3 protein is CASSSGESGNTIYF. In DNA form, the CDR3 reads TGTGCCAGCAGTTCAGGGGAAAGTGGAAACACCATATATTTT.